This TCR beta chain originates from a study of T-cell reconstitution after alpha-beta-depleted transplantation in children. Trimming shortened V by 6 bases and J by 0 bases, and 20 bases separated the two germline ends. The CDR3 sequence is 17 residues long. Germline V lookup: CDR1 SEHNR, CDR2 FQNEAQ (reference sequence). The authors prepared the TCRbeta library with unique molecular identifiers. TCRdb re-called the PCR reads with MiXCR, one entry per CDR3 protein. The table lists hundreds of thousands of distinct CDR3 sequences, approximately 12% of them singletons. This clonotype appeared many times.

The chain is built from TRBV7-9 and TRBJ1-1; D is undetermined. Sequenced here: PBMCs from the stem cell graft donor, sampled from the stem cell graft. This receptor was obtained from a human donor who donated a stem cell graft to a child with acute lymphoblastic leukemia. DNA of the CDR3: TGTGCCAGCAGTTTTACATTAAGGGCCGCTTTGAACACTGAAGCTTTCTTT. Protein: CASSFTLRAALNTEAFF.